This is a list of T cell receptor beta chains from one sample in a study of blood T cell repertoires in COVID-19. TCRdb's table, derived via immunoSEQ multiplex PCR, lists solely in-frame clones and lacks some. The sample gives a few hundred thousand clones, around 89% of which show up once; over 5% is in the top ten. Sequencing was performed on peripheral blood. The receptors here all came from a woman between 50 and 59 years old with COVID-19, enrolled during active disease. Each CDR3 is given with its conserved first and last residue. The D gene is left open where the match is weak.

>TRBJ2-5|TRBV27|TRBD2
CASSLPRASGGPVLKYF
>TRBJ2-5|TRBV19|.
CASSIRRERETQYF
>TRBJ2-7|TRBV5-1|.
CASRPTWTGSGRGSYEQYF
>TRBJ1-1|TRBV11-2|.
CASSLAPLKGENTEAFF
>TRBJ2-7|TRBV10-3|.
CAISKTGTRDEQYF
>TRBJ2-3|TRBV5-1|TRBD2
CASSLEGTGGVTDTQYF
>TRBJ2-1|TRBV5-4|TRBD2
CASRGILAGVSYNEQFF
>TRBJ1-2|TRBV11-2|.
CASSLDGGQRGGYTF
>TRBJ2-5|TRBV5-4|.
CASSSSETQYF
>TRBJ2-1|TRBV2|TRBD2
CASSEGTRQFF
>TRBJ2-1|TRBV4-1|TRBD2
CASSQNGAGGPGSEQFF
>TRBJ2-2|TRBV18|.
CASSPRDRNTGELFF
>TRBJ1-5|TRBV19|.
CASSPGGQIGNQPQHF
>TRBJ2-7|TRBV19|TRBD1
CASSKRDRAHEQYF
>TRBJ2-1|TRBV30|.
CAWSPTDRHHNEQFF
>TRBJ1-2|TRBV4-3|TRBD1
CASSLWGQGPTNYGYTF